These T cell receptor beta chains were read from a single sample in a study of blood T cell repertoires in COVID-19. The repertoire was sequenced with immunoSEQ multiplex PCR; TCRdb's copy has only in-frame clones and lacks some. The repertoire has 70,000 to 75,000 clones, 90% of them found once; the top ten carry approximately 9%. The specimen sequenced was peripheral blood. These receptors all stem from a human donor in a cohort sampled during active COVID-19. Each CDR3 is given with its conserved first and last residue. Fields, in order: clone size, D gene, CDR3 length, V gene, J gene, CDR3 protein, CDR3 DNA. The D gene is left open where the match is weak. Clone size is shown for a subset of rows, as once, few, many or a class of expanded clone.

size: NA; D: NA; length: 14; V: TRBV6-5; J: TRBJ1-1; CDR3: CASTVGYSNTEAFF; DNA: TGTGCCAGCACAGTCGGGTATTCGAACACTGAAGCTTTCTTT
size: NA; D: TRBD2; length: 17; V: TRBV9; J: TRBJ2-1; CDR3: CASSVETSGRAGNEQFF; DNA: TGTGCCAGCAGCGTAGAAACCAGCGGGAGGGCCGGGAATGAGCAGTTCTTC
size: NA; D: TRBD1; length: 14; V: TRBV6-5; J: TRBJ2-3; CDR3: CASSWDRAIDTQYF; DNA: TGTGCCAGCAGTTGGGACAGGGCCATAGATACGCAGTATTTT
size: NA; D: TRBD2; length: 15; V: TRBV25-1; J: TRBJ2-7; CDR3: CASSLGSGRAYAQYF; DNA: TGTGCCAGCAGTCTTGGTAGCGGGAGGGCCTACGCGCAGTACTTC
size: NA; D: TRBD1; length: 13; V: TRBV3-1/TRBV3-2; J: TRBJ1-2; CDR3: CASSRDRAGGYTF; DNA: TGTGCCAGCAGCCGTGACAGGGCAGGAGGCTACACCTTC
size: NA; D: TRBD2; length: 12; V: TRBV29-1; J: TRBJ2-2; CDR3: CSVAGGTGELFF; DNA: TGCAGCGTGGCGGGAGGGACCGGGGAGCTGTTTTTT
size: NA; D: NA; length: 14; V: TRBV6-2/TRBV6-3; J: TRBJ1-1; CDR3: CASSYGGEGTEAFF; DNA: TGTGCCAGCAGTTACGGGGGGGAAGGCACTGAAGCTTTCTTT
size: NA; D: NA; length: 17; V: TRBV6-2/TRBV6-3; J: TRBJ2-1; CDR3: CASSYILAGGSYNEQFF; DNA: TGTGCCAGCAGTTACATTTTAGCTGGAGGATCGTACAATGAGCAGTTCTTC
size: NA; D: NA; length: 14; V: TRBV27; J: TRBJ2-7; CDR3: CASSLGQTLYEQYF; DNA: TGTGCCAGCAGTTTAGGACAGACGCTCTACGAGCAGTACTTC
size: NA; D: TRBD1; length: 17; V: TRBV2; J: TRBJ1-5; CDR3: CASSDMDRGDSNQPQHF; DNA: TGTGCCAGCAGTGACATGGACAGGGGGGATAGCAATCAGCCCCAGCATTTT
size: NA; D: TRBD2; length: 16; V: TRBV9; J: TRBJ2-3; CDR3: CASSAASGRLTDTQYF; DNA: TGTGCCAGCAGCGCCGCTAGCGGGAGGCTCACAGATACGCAGTATTTT
size: NA; D: NA; length: 13; V: TRBV28; J: TRBJ2-2; CDR3: CASSRPSTGELFF; DNA: TGTGCCAGCAGTAGACCTAGCACCGGGGAGCTGTTTTTT
size: once; D: NA; length: 15; V: TRBV4-2; J: TRBJ1-4; CDR3: CASSQDVGANEKLFF; DNA: TGTGCCAGCAGCCAAGACGTAGGAGCTAATGAAAAACTGTTTTTT
size: NA; D: NA; length: 15; V: TRBV7-2; J: TRBJ2-7; CDR3: CASSLVAVISYEQYF; DNA: TGTGCCAGCAGCTTAGTAGCAGTTATTTCCTACGAGCAGTACTTC
size: NA; D: NA; length: 14; V: TRBV5-4; J: TRBJ1-2; CDR3: CASSLAGGDYGYTF; DNA: TGTGCCAGCAGCTTGGCCGGGGGGGACTATGGCTACACCTTC
size: NA; D: TRBD2; length: 13; V: TRBV14; J: TRBJ2-7; CDR3: CASSLLAGREQYF; DNA: TGTGCCAGCAGCCTACTAGCGGGACGCGAGCAGTACTTC
size: NA; D: NA; length: 16; V: TRBV6-6; J: TRBJ2-7; CDR3: CASSSIRRGGAYEQYF; DNA: TGTGCCAGCAGCTCTATCCGCAGGGGTGGAGCCTACGAGCAGTACTTC
size: NA; D: TRBD2; length: 15; V: TRBV28; J: TRBJ2-1; CDR3: CASSLRTSGRNEQFF; DNA: TGTGCCAGCAGTTTGCGGACTAGCGGCCGTAATGAGCAGTTCTTC
size: once; D: NA; length: 15; V: TRBV2; J: TRBJ2-2; CDR3: CASSDEGSNTGELFF; DNA: TGTGCCAGCAGTGATGAGGGCTCGAACACCGGGGAGCTGTTTTTT
size: NA; D: TRBD1; length: 15; V: TRBV4-3; J: TRBJ2-7; CDR3: CASSQDLGTGYEQYF; DNA: TGCGCCAGCAGCCAAGATCTGGGGACAGGGTACGAGCAGTACTTC
size: NA; D: TRBD1; length: 18; V: TRBV28; J: TRBJ1-2; CDR3: CASSSPSLGQGARYGYTF; DNA: TGTGCCAGCAGCTCACCCTCTCTGGGACAGGGGGCGCGATACGGCTACACCTTC
size: once; D: NA; length: 15; V: TRBV5-5; J: TRBJ1-5; CDR3: CASSFSGESNQPQHF; DNA: TGTGCCAGCAGCTTTTCAGGGGAATCAAATCAGCCCCAGCATTTT
size: NA; D: TRBD2; length: 17; V: TRBV5-1; J: TRBJ2-2; CDR3: CASSLISGSGNTGELFF; DNA: TGCGCCAGCAGCTTGATTAGCGGGAGTGGGAACACCGGGGAGCTGTTTTTT
size: NA; D: NA; length: 15; V: TRBV28; J: TRBJ2-2; CDR3: CASSLSSTYTGELFF; DNA: TGTGCCAGCAGTTTATCGTCTACTTATACCGGGGAGCTGTTTTTT
size: NA; D: NA; length: 12; V: TRBV6-1; J: TRBJ1-2; CDR3: CASSEEWHGYTF; DNA: TGTGCCAGCAGTGAGGAGTGGCATGGCTACACCTTC
size: NA; D: TRBD1; length: 14; V: TRBV9; J: TRBJ1-6; CDR3: CASSAGDSYSPLHF; DNA: TGTGCCAGCAGCGCCGGGGACAGCTATTCACCCCTCCACTTT
size: NA; D: NA; length: 14; V: TRBV7-3; J: TRBJ1-1; CDR3: CASSVTGLNTEAFF; DNA: TGTGCCAGTTCGGTTACAGGGTTGAACACTGAAGCTTTCTTT
size: NA; D: TRBD1; length: 16; V: TRBV19; J: TRBJ1-4; CDR3: CASTATRTGGSEKLFF; DNA: TGTGCCAGTACCGCCACCCGGACAGGGGGGAGTGAAAAACTGTTTTTT
size: NA; D: NA; length: 16; V: TRBV19; J: TRBJ1-2; CDR3: CASSIDHTRSPGGYTF; DNA: TGTGCCAGTAGTATAGATCACACGAGGAGTCCTGGTGGCTACACCTTC
size: NA; D: TRBD2; length: 16; V: TRBV5-1; J: TRBJ2-5; CDR3: CASSSLAGGPRETQYF; DNA: TGCGCCAGCAGCAGTCTAGCGGGAGGGCCTCGCGAGACCCAGTACTTC
size: NA; D: TRBD2; length: 15; V: TRBV9; J: TRBJ2-3; CDR3: CASSLAGGGADTQYF; DNA: TGTGCCAGCAGCCTAGCGGGGGGAGGGGCAGATACGCAGTATTTT
size: NA; D: TRBD2; length: 15; V: TRBV29-1; J: TRBJ2-3; CDR3: CSVTGLAGGTDTQYF; DNA: TGCAGCGTCACTGGACTAGCGGGAGGCACAGATACGCAGTATTTT
size: few; D: TRBD2; length: 15; V: TRBV2; J: TRBJ2-3; CDR3: CASSPRLAGTDTQYF; DNA: TGTGCCAGCAGCCCCCGACTAGCGGGCACAGATACGCAGTATTTT
size: NA; D: TRBD2; length: 15; V: TRBV7-2; J: TRBJ2-7; CDR3: CASSLGLAGVYEQYF; DNA: TGTGCCAGCAGCTTAGGACTAGCGGGAGTTTACGAGCAGTACTTC
size: NA; D: TRBD1; length: 15; V: TRBV4-3; J: TRBJ2-7; CDR3: CASSQAGQGPYEQYF; DNA: TGCGCCAGCAGCCAAGCGGGACAGGGACCTTACGAGCAGTACTTC
size: once; D: TRBD2; length: 15; V: TRBV7-2; J: TRBJ2-7; CDR3: CASSLELAGGGEQYF; DNA: TGTGCCAGCAGCTTAGAGCTAGCGGGAGGAGGCGAGCAGTACTTC
size: NA; D: TRBD2; length: 17; V: TRBV3-1/TRBV3-2; J: TRBJ2-5; CDR3: CASSQDRRAGTQETQYF; DNA: TGTGCCAGCAGCCAAGACCGCCGAGCGGGAACTCAGGAGACCCAGTACTTC
size: NA; D: NA; length: 13; V: TRBV6-6; J: TRBJ1-1; CDR3: CASSDLRYTEAFF; DNA: TGTGCCAGCAGCGATTTGAGGTACACTGAAGCTTTCTTT
size: NA; D: NA; length: 15; V: TRBV28; J: TRBJ2-3; CDR3: CASSQVGGLEGTQYF; DNA: TGTGCCAGCAGTCAGGTAGGAGGACTGGAGGGCACGCAGTATTTT
size: NA; D: TRBD2; length: 14; V: TRBV9; J: TRBJ2-1; CDR3: CASSVGSGMYEQFF; DNA: TGTGCCAGCAGCGTAGGTAGCGGGATGTATGAGCAGTTCTTC
size: NA; D: TRBD2; length: 16; V: TRBV28; J: TRBJ2-7; CDR3: CASSPRTSGLSYEQYF; DNA: TGTGCCAGCAGCCCCCGGACTAGCGGGCTCTCCTACGAGCAGTACTTC
size: NA; D: TRBD2; length: 16; V: TRBV4-1; J: TRBJ2-1; CDR3: CASSEPGLASYNEQFF; DNA: TGCGCCAGCAGCGAACCGGGACTAGCCTCCTACAATGAGCAGTTCTTC
size: NA; D: NA; length: 13; V: TRBV7-8; J: TRBJ2-2; CDR3: CASSPGDTGELFF; DNA: TGTGCCAGCAGCCCGGGGGACACCGGGGAGCTGTTTTTT
size: NA; D: TRBD1; length: 15; V: TRBV28; J: TRBJ2-3; CDR3: CASSLRQGGTDTQYF; DNA: TGTGCCAGCAGTTTACGCCAGGGGGGCACAGATACGCAGTATTTT
size: NA; D: TRBD2; length: 15; V: TRBV3-1/TRBV3-2; J: TRBJ2-7; CDR3: CASSPQVRECYEQYF; DNA: TGTGCCAGCAGCCCCCAGGTGCGGGAGTGCTACGAGCAGTACTTC
size: many; D: NA; length: 15; V: TRBV30; J: TRBJ1-6; CDR3: CAWSVPGEGNSPLHF; DNA: TGTGCCTGGAGTGTACCTGGGGAGGGAAATTCACCCCTCCACTTT
size: NA; D: TRBD1; length: 15; V: TRBV4-3; J: TRBJ1-2; CDR3: CASSQGLMTGEGYTF; DNA: TGCGCCAGCAGCCAAGGCCTAATGACAGGGGAAGGCTACACCTTC
size: NA; D: TRBD2; length: 17; V: TRBV19; J: TRBJ2-4; CDR3: CASSTDPSGNVKNIQYF; DNA: TGTGCCAGTAGTACCGACCCTAGCGGGAATGTCAAAAACATTCAGTACTTC
size: NA; D: TRBD1; length: 11; V: TRBV20-1; J: TRBJ2-7; CDR3: CSASHRGEQYF; DNA: TGCAGTGCTAGCCACAGGGGAGAGCAGTACTTC
size: once; D: TRBD2; length: 18; V: TRBV7-2; J: TRBJ2-2; CDR3: CASSLVGLAGANTGELFF; DNA: TGTGCCAGCAGCTTAGTGGGACTAGCGGGAGCGAACACCGGGGAGCTGTTTTTT